Below, 9 T cell receptor beta chains from the same sample are listed, as sequenced in a study of radiotherapy plus CTLA-4 blockade in lung cancer. The method was immunoSEQ multiplex PCR; TCRdb's version includes in-frame clones alone and lacks a portion of them. The table lists roughly 77,000 clones, over 65% of them singletons. The sample was peripheral blood, taken from a patient treated with radiotherapy plus ipilimumab. The receptors derive from a human donor with non-small cell lung cancer whose response to radiotherapy plus ipilimumab could not be evaluated.

The chain combines TRBV13 with TRBJ2-7; 9 bases fit TRBD2. CDR3 size: 16 residues. CDR1 and CDR2 from the germline V gene are PRHDT and FYEKMQ (reference sequence). V gave up 4 bases and J gave up 0 bases; unmatched junction bases: 7. This CDR3 reads CASSSHATSGSYEQYF. DNA of the CDR3: TGTGCCAGCAGCTCTCACGCGACTAGCGGCTCCTACGAGCAGTACTTC.

This chain joins TRBV11-3 and TRBJ2-7; TRBD1 agrees at 9 bases. Germline V gives CDR1 SGHNT, CDR2 YENEEA. This CDR3 region has 14 residues. Trimming removed 6 bases from V and 3 bases from J; junction bases left unmatched: 6. This CDR3 reads CASSRDRVSYEQYF. DNA for the CDR3: TGTGCCAGCAGTCGGGACAGGGTTAGCTACGAGCAGTACTTC.

The chain joins TRBV5-6 to TRBJ1-2; D is ambiguous. Per the germline V gene, CDR1 is SGHDT and CDR2 is YYEEEE. This CDR3 is 15 amino acids long. The germline V and J ends were trimmed by 3 bases and 5 bases, with 17 bases remaining between them. The CDR3, as DNA: TGTGCCAGCAGCTCTTGGACTGGGAATTTTTATGGCTACACCTTC. Translated, it gives CASSSWTGNFYGYTF.

This clone was seen many times. The V and J genes are TRBV6-1 and TRBJ1-2, with D possibly TRBD1 on 6 matching bases. The CDR3 totals 16 residues. The germline CDR1 and CDR2 sequences are MNHNS and SASEGT. Deletions cut 1 base from V and 6 bases from J, with 18 bases between. The CDR3 sequence: CASSEDNEGTYDGYTF. In DNA, the CDR3 is TGTGCCAGCAGTGAAGACAACGAGGGGACATACGATGGCTACACCTTC.

This clone was seen once. The V and J genes are TRBV10-2 and TRBJ2-7; 10 positions match TRBD2. V shed 4 bases and J 2 bases; nucleotides not matched to a gene: 2. This CDR3 comprises 14 residues. Germline assignment: CDR1 WSHSY and CDR2 SAAADI. In nucleotides, the CDR3 is TGCGCCAGCAGTGGGACTAGCGGAACCTACGAGCAGTACTTC. This encodes CASSGTSGTYEQYF.

The chain is built from TRBV19 and TRBJ2-2; 9 nucleotides align to TRBD1. J lost 4 bases, V lost 10 bases, and 7 bases had no gene match. This CDR3 comprises 14 residues. Germline assignment: CDR1 LNHDA and CDR2 SQIVND (reference sequence). CDR3 region: CATQDRGITGELFF. CDR3 DNA sequence: TGTGCCACCCAGGACAGGGGAATCACCGGGGAGCTGTTTTTT.

The chain uses TRBV6-1 and TRBJ2-3; D not resolved. CDR1 and CDR2 (germline): MNHNS, SASEGT. The CDR3 runs 11 residues. Trimming stripped 4 bases from V and 5 bases from J, with 4 bases between. The CDR3 protein is CASSVKDTQYF. For the CDR3, the DNA is TGTGCCAGCAGTGTTAAAGATACGCAGTATTTT.

The J gene is TRBJ2-7, the V gene TRBV30; the match to TRBD1 covers 9 bases. CDR1 GTSNPN and CDR2 SVGIG come from the germline V gene (reference sequence). The CDR3 sequence is 16 residues long. J lost 2 bases, V lost 2 bases, and 10 bases had no gene match. The CDR3 DNA is TGTGCCTGGAGTAGGGGGACCGGGACAGGGACCTACGAGCAGTACTTC. This translates into CAWSRGTGTGTYEQYF.

The chain recombines TRBV7-9 with TRBJ2-2, with 11 bases matching TRBD2. Germline assignment: CDR1 SEHNR and CDR2 FQNEAQ (reference sequence). V dropped 3 bases and J dropped 6; count of bases not matched to a gene: 9. This CDR3 spans 17 amino acids. The CDR3 here is CASSLVFSGGAAGELFF. The CDR3 DNA is TGTGCCAGCAGCTTGGTATTTAGCGGGGGGGCCGCCGGGGAGCTGTTTTTT.